This T cell receptor beta chain was sequenced during a study of shared clonotypes between healthy human individuals. General observations from the study: Owing to a small donor count, the genetic and exposure-history diversity represented was limited. A handful of donors showed sharing of about 4.7% of naive CD4 clonotypes. Generation probabilities were higher for clonotypes shared across all four sorted-subset donors than for unshared ones.

Germline V gene data show CDR1 as SGDLS and CDR2 as YYNGEE. The CDR3 totals 13 residues. V was pared by 7 bases and J by 4 bases, with 12 bases between. The naive CD8 population came from CD45RO-negative cells selected for CCR7, without terminally differentiated effector memory CD45RA+ cells. About this clone: The antigen remains unidentified.

Profiling relied on immunoSEQ multiplex PCR, and the TCRdb table lists in-frame clones only, not all of them. The table lists about 1,800,000 clones, approximately 94% of them singletons, with 0.95% to 1.5% in the top ten. The clonotype originates from a man between 18 and 35 years old in good health. The chain couples TRBV9 to TRBJ1-5, with D maybe TRBD1 (5 bases). Input material: naive CD8+ T cells sorted from blood. The CDR3 nucleotides read TGTGCCAGCTCAAGGGGATGGAATCAGCCCCAGCATTTT. It translates to CASSRGWNQPQHF.